The T cell receptor beta chain under discussion was sequenced for a study of T cell changes during pregnancy in multiple sclerosis. Measured with immunoSEQ multiplex PCR; TCRdb has only the in-frame clones, and not every one. Seen here are some 80,000 clones, more than 80% observed once, and the top ten hold 0.7% to 0.9%. The CDR3 length is 16 residues. The J segment lost 4 bases and the V segment lost 2 bases, leaving 8 bases of the junction unmatched. Germline V gene lookup returns CDR1 MNHEY and CDR2 SMNVEV (reference sequence). This clonotype was sampled from a female donor in good health, enrolled as a control in a pregnancy study. The chain is built from TRBV27 and TRBJ1-5, with 7 positions matching TRBD1. Material: peripheral blood, obtained in the first trimester of pregnancy. This CDR3 reads CASSLSLTGKNQPQHF. The CDR3 nucleotides read TGTGCCAGCAGTTTAAGCTTGACAGGGAAGAATCAGCCCCAGCATTTT.